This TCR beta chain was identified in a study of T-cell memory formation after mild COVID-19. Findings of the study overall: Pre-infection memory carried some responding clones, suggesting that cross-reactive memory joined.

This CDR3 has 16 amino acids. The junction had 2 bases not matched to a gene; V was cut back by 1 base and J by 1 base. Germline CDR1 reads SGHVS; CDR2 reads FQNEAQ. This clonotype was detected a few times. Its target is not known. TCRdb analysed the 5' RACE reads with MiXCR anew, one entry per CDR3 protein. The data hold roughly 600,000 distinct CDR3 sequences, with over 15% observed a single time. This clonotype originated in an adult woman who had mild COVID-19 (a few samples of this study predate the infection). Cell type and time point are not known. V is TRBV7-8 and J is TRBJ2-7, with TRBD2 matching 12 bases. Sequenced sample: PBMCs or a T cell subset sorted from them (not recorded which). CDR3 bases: TGTGCCAGCAGCTTAGACACTAGCGGGGGGTCCTACGAGCAGTACTTC. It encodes CASSLDTSGGSYEQYF. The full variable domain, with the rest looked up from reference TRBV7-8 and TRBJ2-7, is GAGVSQSPRYKVAKRGQDVALRCDPISGHVSLFWYQQALGQGPEFLTYFQNEAQLDKSGLPSDRFFAERPEGSVSTLKIQRTQQEDSAVYLCASSLDTSGGSYEQYFGPGTRLTVT.